Sequencing of this T cell receptor beta chain was carried out in a study of T-cell reconstitution after alpha-beta-depleted transplantation in children. This CDR3 contains 13 residues. Trimming cost V 2 bases and J 3 bases, with 5 bases left between them. A library of TCRbeta sequences, prepared with unique molecular identifiers, was generated. MiXCR, applied by TCRdb to the PCR reads, yields one record per CDR3 protein. The sample consists of about 640,000 distinct CDR3 sequences, 16% of them appearing once. The receptor was derived from a human donor who donated a stem cell graft to a child with acute myeloid leukemia. V is TRBV12-3 or TRBV12-4 and J is TRBJ1-5; D is unclear. Sequenced here: PBMCs from the stem cell graft donor, sampled from the stem cell graft. The DNA of the CDR3 is TGTGCCAGCAGTTTACAATACAATCAGCCCCAGCATTTT. Its protein is CASSLQYNQPQHF.